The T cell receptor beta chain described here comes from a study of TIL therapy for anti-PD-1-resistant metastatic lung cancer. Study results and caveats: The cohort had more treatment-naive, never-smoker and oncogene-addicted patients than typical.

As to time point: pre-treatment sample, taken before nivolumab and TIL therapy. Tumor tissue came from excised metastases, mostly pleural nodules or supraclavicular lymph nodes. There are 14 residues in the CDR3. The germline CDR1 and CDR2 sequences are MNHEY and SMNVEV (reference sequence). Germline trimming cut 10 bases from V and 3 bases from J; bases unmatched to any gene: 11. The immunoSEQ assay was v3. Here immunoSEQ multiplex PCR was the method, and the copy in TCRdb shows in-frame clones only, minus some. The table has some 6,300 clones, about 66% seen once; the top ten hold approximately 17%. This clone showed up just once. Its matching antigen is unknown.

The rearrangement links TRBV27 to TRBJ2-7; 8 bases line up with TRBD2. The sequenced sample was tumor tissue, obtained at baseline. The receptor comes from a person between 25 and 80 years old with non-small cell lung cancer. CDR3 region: CATSSGAGGYEQYF. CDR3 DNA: TGTGCCACCTCGTCCGGGGCGGGGGGCTACGAGCAGTACTTC.